A selection of T cell receptor beta chains follows, all from one sample in a study of cytomegalovirus exposure and HLA in healthy donors. Produced via immunoSEQ multiplex PCR; TCRdb's table is partial and in-frame only. The data contain over 50,000 clones, around 75% of them singletons. What was sequenced was PBMCs. The receptors originated from a man over 45 in good health and CMV-seropositive. CDR3s include the opening cysteine and the closing phenylalanine or tryptophan. The D gene is left open where the match is weak. Expanded clones are given a class, and other clones once, few, many or no size at all.

>.|TRBD2|TRBJ2-3|TRBV29-1
TGCAGCGCTGCCGTACTAGCGGGGGGGTCTTTACCCCGAGATACGCAGTATTTT
CSAAVLAGGSLPRDTQYF
>many|.|TRBJ2-7|TRBV7-2
TGTGCCAGCAGCTCCCAGGGGCCCAGCTCCTACGAGCAGTACTTC
CASSSQGPSSYEQYF
>.|TRBD1|TRBJ1-4|TRBV5-1
TGCGCCAGCAGCCCCCATCCCCTACAGGGGGCTGCTAATGAAAAACTGTTTTTT
CASSPHPLQGAANEKLFF
>.|.|TRBJ1-2|TRBV4-2
TGTGCCAGCAGCCAAGCCGCCAGGGCGGCGGGCTACACCTTC
CASSQAARAAGYTF
>.|.|TRBJ2-3|TRBV7-3
TGTGCCAGCAGCACTACTACAGATACGCAGTATTTT
CASSTTTDTQYF
>.|.|TRBJ2-6|TRBV6-5
TGTGCCAGCAGTTACGGGACAAGCTCTGGGGCCAACGTCCTGACTTTC
CASSYGTSSGANVLTF
>.|.|TRBJ2-1|TRBV30
TGTGCCTGGAGTGACTTGGCTCCACTCAGGAGGGGCAATGAGCAGTTCTTC
CAWSDLAPLRRGNEQFF
>.|.|TRBJ2-7|TRBV21-1
TGTGCCAGCAGCTTGACAGGGTTTAACTTC
CASSLTGFNF
>.|.|TRBJ1-5|TRBV7-9
TGTGCCAGCCAAGCAAGTCGGGGCAATCAGCCCCAGCATTTT
CASQASRGNQPQHF
>.|TRBD1|TRBJ2-7|TRBV14
TGTGCCAGCAGCCCGAAGGACCGATTTAGACAGGGCTACGAGCAGTACTTC
CASSPKDRFRQGYEQYF
>.|.|TRBJ2-5|TRBV2
TGTGCCAGCACTATTCCCGGGAGTGGGGAGACCCAGTACTTC
CASTIPGSGETQYF
>.|TRBD1|TRBJ2-1|TRBV23-1
TGCGCCAGCAGTCAATCCGCCGGGACAGGGCCTGACGAGCAGTTCTTC
CASSQSAGTGPDEQFF
>.|.|TRBJ2-7|TRBV29-1
TGCAGCGTTAAGGACACCTACGAGCAGTACTTC
CSVKDTYEQYF
>few|.|TRBJ1-2|TRBV5-1
TGCGCCAGCAGCCCTGGGGGGGGAGGACTAGGCTACACCTTC
CASSPGGGGLGYTF
>.|.|TRBJ2-1|TRBV4-1
TGCGCCAGCAGCCAAGAATCGACTAGGCGGCCTGAGCAGTTCTTC
CASSQESTRRPEQFF
>.|TRBD2|TRBJ2-1|TRBV7-8
TGTGCCAGCAGCCCTAGTCCCTCCGCGGGAGTGGGAAATGAGCAGTTCTTC
CASSPSPSAGVGNEQFF
>.|.|TRBJ1-1|TRBV6-1
TGTGCCAGCAGTGAACGGAGAACTGGGAACACTGAAGCTTTCTTT
CASSERRTGNTEAFF
>once|.|TRBJ1-2|TRBV5-1
TGCGCCAGCAGCTTACAGGCTCAGTATGGCTACACCTTC
CASSLQAQYGYTF
>.|.|TRBJ1-5|TRBV19
TGTGCCAGTAGTATAGAGAGTAGCAATCAGCCCCAGCATTTT
CASSIESSNQPQHF
>many|TRBD1|TRBJ1-1|TRBV5-8
TGTGCCAGCAGCTTGTTACGGGCAGGGGGTACTGAAGCTTTCTTT
CASSLLRAGGTEAFF
>.|.|TRBJ1-2|TRBV4-2
TGTGCCAGCAGCCAAGCAATTAACTATGGCTACACCTTC
CASSQAINYGYTF
>once|.|TRBJ2-7|TRBV11-1
TGTGCCAGCAGCTTAGAAGCAGGGGTCGGCTACGAGCAGTACTTC
CASSLEAGVGYEQYF
>.|.|TRBJ2-1|TRBV7-9
TGTGCCAGCAGAACCGACAGGTTGTCCGACAATGAGCAGTTCTTC
CASRTDRLSDNEQFF
>.|TRBD1|TRBJ2-2|TRBV5-1
TGCGCCAGTGACAGGGTTGTAAAGTATGCCGGGGAGCTGTTTTTT
CASDRVVKYAGELFF
>.|TRBD1|TRBJ1-1|TRBV4-2
TGTGCCAGCAGCCAAGAAAGGGGGACAGCGGGGGTTAACACTGAAGCTTTCTTT
CASSQERGTAGVNTEAFF
>few|TRBD1|TRBJ1-4|TRBV19
TGTGCCACCACGAAGGACAGGGGGCGTATTGGGGAAAAACTGTTTTTT
CATTKDRGRIGEKLFF
>.|TRBD1|TRBJ1-1|TRBV6-5
TGTGCCAGCAGTTACTCCCGGACAGGGCTAACTGAAGCTTTCTTT
CASSYSRTGLTEAFF
>once|.|TRBJ2-3|TRBV7-9
TGTGCCAGCAGCTCGATAGCTACCCCTAGCACAGATACGCAGTATTTT
CASSSIATPSTDTQYF
>.|TRBD2|TRBJ2-3|TRBV4-2
TGTGCCAGCAACAAAGGACTAGATCGCACAGATACGCAGTATTTT
CASNKGLDRTDTQYF
>once|TRBD1|TRBJ2-7|TRBV7-2
TGTGCCAGCAGCTTAACCGGGACAGGGTTATACGAGCAGTACTTC
CASSLTGTGLYEQYF
>.|.|TRBJ1-1|TRBV4-2
TGTGCCAGCAGCCAAGTAAGGGGGAAAGGAGCTTTCTTT
CASSQVRGKGAFF
>.|.|TRBJ2-2|TRBV7-3
TGTGCCAGCAGCTTTCTTGTCACCGGGGAGCTGTTTTTT
CASSFLVTGELFF
>.|TRBD2|TRBJ2-3|TRBV28
TGTGCCAGCAGCCCCCCGAGGGTAGCGGGTTACACAGATACGCAGTATTTT
CASSPPRVAGYTDTQYF
>.|.|TRBJ1-1|TRBV7-8
TGTGCCAGCAGCCATAGGGGTGGGAACACTGAAGCTTTCTTT
CASSHRGGNTEAFF
>.|.|TRBJ1-5|TRBV7-9
TGTTCCAGCAGCTTAGATGGGGGGAATCAGCCCCAGCATTTT
CSSSLDGGNQPQHF
>.|.|TRBJ2-5|TRBV11-3
TGTGCCAGCAGCCCCCTCTCGCGAGGAGAAGAGACCCAGTACTTC
CASSPLSRGEETQYF
>.|TRBD2|TRBJ2-1|TRBV15
TGTGCCACCAGCAGAGCCGTTAGCGGGAGGGCCGGGAATGAGCAGTTCTTC
CATSRAVSGRAGNEQFF
>.|TRBD1|TRBJ2-2|TRBV30
TGTGCCTGGCATGGGACAGGGTTGACCGGGGAGCTGTTTTTT
CAWHGTGLTGELFF
>.|TRBD1|TRBJ2-1|TRBV27
TGTGACAGAGCCGGACAGGATTACAATGAGCAGTTCTTC
CDRAGQDYNEQFF
>.|TRBD2|TRBJ2-1|TRBV27
TGTGCCAGCAGTCCCGGGACTAGCGGGAGTAGTGAGCAGTTCTTC
CASSPGTSGSSEQFF
>few|.|TRBJ2-7|TRBV6-5
TGTGCCAGCAGTTACTCGGGCAACTCCTACGAGCAGTACTTC
CASSYSGNSYEQYF
>.|.|TRBJ2-3|TRBV10-2
TGCGCCAGCAGAACCTTAGCCACAGATACGCAGTATTTT
CASRTLATDTQYF
>.|TRBD2|TRBJ2-1|TRBV19
TGTGCCAGTAGTAGGTCGAGCGGGAGAGTGGGCAATGAGCAGTTCTTC
CASSRSSGRVGNEQFF
>once|TRBD2|TRBJ2-7|TRBV27
TGTGCCAGCAGTTTGACGCCTAGCGGGAGCCACGAGCAGTACTTC
CASSLTPSGSHEQYF
>.|TRBD1|TRBJ2-1|TRBV7-9
TGTTCCAGCAGTTTCAACAGGGACAGGGGGGTATCCTACAATGAGCAGTTCTTC
CSSSFNRDRGVSYNEQFF
>.|.|TRBJ2-7|TRBV2
TGTGCCAGCGCGATCTACGAGCAGTACTTC
CASAIYEQYF
>.|.|TRBJ2-1|TRBV18
TGTGCCAGCTCACCAAAAGCGGCAAAATCCTACAATGAGCAGTTCTTC
CASSPKAAKSYNEQFF
>.|.|TRBJ2-2|TRBV7-3
TGTGCCAGCAGCTTAACCCCGGCTGGCGGGCCAGAGGACACCGGGGAGCTGTTTTTT
CASSLTPAGGPEDTGELFF
>.|.|TRBJ1-1|TRBV7-8
TGTGCCAGCAGCTTAAGGTCTGGGCAAACTGAAGCTTTCTTT
CASSLRSGQTEAFF
>.|.|TRBJ2-1|TRBV5-1
TGCGCCAGCAGCTTGGTCTCCTCCTTTAGCGGTTCCTACAATGAGCAGTTCTTC
CASSLVSSFSGSYNEQFF
>.|TRBD2|TRBJ2-2|TRBV28
TGTGCCAGCAGTTTAAGCGGGAGACGTCGCACCGGGGAGCTGTTTTTT
CASSLSGRRRTGELFF
>.|TRBD2|TRBJ2-3|TRBV7-2
TGTGCCAGCAGCCAGTCTGGGACTAGATCCGTAGATACGCAGTATTTT
CASSQSGTRSVDTQYF
>few|.|TRBJ2-2|TRBV19
TGTGCCAGTAAACTTGGGGGGACAGCGAACACCGGGGAGCTGTTTTTT
CASKLGGTANTGELFF
>.|TRBD1|TRBJ1-2|TRBV6-1
TGTGCTAGCAGTGAAGGGGGCCTCCGCGGCTACACCTTC
CASSEGGLRGYTF